A single sample is the source of the 32 T cell receptor beta chains below, sequenced in a study of blood T cells in healthy people across ages. Primed by a sample-barcoded 5' primer and a J-beta primer mix, a second PCR proceeded for about 7 to 12 cycles. From the 5' RACE reads, TCRdb called clonotypes with MiXCR, one entry per CDR3 protein. The sample records some 1.1 million distinct CDR3 sequences, more than 30% being singletons. The sequenced material came from blood. Every receptor here comes from a man aged 18-30 years in good health.

The V call is TRBV6-2 or TRBV6-3, the J call TRBJ2-1; D not resolved. V was shortened by 2 bases and J by 6 bases, with 11 bases between the two germline ends. The CDR3 has 14 amino acids. Germline CDR1 reads MNHEY; CDR2 reads SVGEGT. The CDR3 DNA follows: TGTGCCAGCAGTTACACCCGAGACACCAATGAGCAGTTCTTC. Translating it yields CASSYTRDTNEQFF.

The chain joins TRBV5-1 to TRBJ2-1; either TRBD1 or TRBD2 may supply D (6 bases each). The CDR3 is made up of 18 amino acids. Germline V gene sequence: CDR1 SGHRS, CDR2 YFSETQ. The germline V and J ends were trimmed by 4 bases and 1 base, with 21 bases remaining between them. The CDR3 DNA follows: TGCGCCAGCAGCCTCACTCCCCGTACAGGGACTTCCTACAATGAGCAGTTCTTC. Its protein product is CASSLTPRTGTSYNEQFF.

This clonotype occurred a few times. The gene calls are TRBV5-5 and TRBJ2-1; tentative D call: TRBD2 (5 bases). V was shortened by 4 bases and J by 12 bases, with 14 bases between the two germline ends. CDR3 length: 12 amino acids. CDR1 and CDR2 (germline): SGHKS, YYEKEE (reference sequence). CDR3 loop: CASSRGLGLQFF. CDR3 nucleotide sequence: TGTGCCAGCAGCCGCGGGTTGGGTCTGCAGTTCTTC.

The rearrangement uses TRBV20-1 and TRBJ2-7; D possibly uses TRBD1 or TRBD2 (7 bases each). Near its end, the DNA agrees better with TRBJ2-5, so the J call may be wrong. The CDR3 sequence is 14 residues long. The germline CDR1 and CDR2 sequences are DFQATT and SNEGSKA (reference sequence). Here the CDR3 reads CSARGGGLMETQYF. The CDR3 DNA follows: TGCAGTGCTAGGGGAGGGGGCCTAATGGAGACCCAGTACTTC.

This clonotype was observed a handful of times. The rearrangement joins TRBV9 to TRBJ1-1, with D hard to call. Trimming left V 3 bases short and J 2 bases short, with 14 bases between. From germline, CDR1 is SGDLS and CDR2 YYNGEE. The CDR3 is 15 residues long. The CDR3 nucleotides read TGTGCCAGCAGCGCTTCCCCTGGCAGTAACACTGAAGCTTTCTTT. Its translation: CASSASPGSNTEAFF.

This clonotype was detected a few times. The gene calls are TRBV6-5 and TRBJ1-1; no definite D call. The V and J ends lost 6 bases and 7 bases respectively, with 12 bases between them. Germline V CDR1 and CDR2: MNHEY, SVGAGI. The CDR3 length is 12 residues. The CDR3 reads CASRQTHREAFF. CDR3 DNA: TGTGCCAGCAGACAAACCCATCGTGAAGCTTTCTTT.

The chain combines TRBV20-1 with TRBJ1-2; 7 bases are shared with TRBD1. The CDR3 runs 14 residues. V lost 2 bases and J lost 4; bases outside the gene matches: 7. Germline CDR1 and CDR2: DFQATT and SNEGSKA (reference sequence). The chain's CDR3 is CSARPIDRAYGYTF. In DNA form, the CDR3 reads TGCAGTGCTAGACCGATCGACAGGGCCTATGGCTACACCTTC.

The chain has TRBV4-2 and TRBJ1-5; D perhaps matches TRBD1 (6 bases). Germline loops: CDR1 LGHNA, CDR2 YNFKEQ. CDR3 length: 17 amino acids. Trimming pared 2 bases from V and 4 bases from J, leaving 18 bases between. The CDR3 sequence: CASSQISGTPDNQPQHF. The DNA of the CDR3 is TGTGCCAGCAGCCAAATCTCCGGGACACCGGATAATCAGCCCCAGCATTTT.

This clonotype was seen a few times. J is TRBJ2-1 and V is TRBV24-1, with 10 bases lining up with TRBD2. In germline, CDR1 is KGHDR, CDR2 SFDVKD. The CDR3 has 16 amino acids. Unmatched junction bases numbered 7, after V lost 2 bases and J lost 7 bases. This CDR3 is CATSDWVAGGTNEQFF. For the CDR3, the DNA is TGTGCCACCAGTGATTGGGTAGCGGGGGGAACGAATGAGCAGTTCTTC.

The V and J genes are TRBV2 and TRBJ1-1; maybe TRBD1 (6 bases). Germline V lookup: CDR1 SNHLY, CDR2 FYNNEI. CDR3 length equals 13 residues. The germline V and J ends were trimmed by 7 bases and 4 bases, with 13 bases remaining between them. This CDR3 is CASTPGATTEAFF. For the CDR3, the DNA is TGTGCCAGCACTCCAGGGGCGACCACTGAAGCTTTCTTT.

The rearrangement uses TRBV12-3 or TRBV12-4 and TRBJ1-1; unclear D gene. The CDR3 loop spans 13 amino acids. V lost 5 bases, J lost 5 bases, and 12 bases lay in between. CDR3 amino acids: CASSPGSWTEAFF. In DNA, the CDR3 is TGTGCCAGCAGTCCCGGATCGTGGACTGAAGCTTTCTTT.

V and J are TRBV6-2 or TRBV6-3 and TRBJ1-2; D is possibly TRBD1 (6 bases). Germline V CDR1 and CDR2: MNHEY, SVGEGT. Trimming stripped 2 bases from V and 8 bases from J, with 12 bases between. This CDR3 spans 13 amino acids. As DNA, the CDR3 is TGTGCCAGCAGTTACGGAAGACAGGACGGCTACACCTTC. This sequence encodes CASSYGRQDGYTF.

V is TRBV7-9 and J is TRBJ2-5, with D possibly matching TRBD2 (5 bases). CDR1 is SEHNR and CDR2 is FQNEAQ in the germline V gene (reference sequence). The V and J ends lost 0 bases and 1 base respectively, with 6 bases between them. The CDR3 sequence is 14 residues long. CDR3 sequence reads: CASSLATSQETQYF. The CDR3 DNA is TGTGCCAGCAGCTTAGCTACTAGCCAAGAGACCCAGTACTTC.

The chain uses TRBV7-2 and TRBJ1-6; possible D gene TRBD1, 5 bases. The CDR3 covers 14 residues. V was pared by 5 bases and J by 13 bases, with 18 bases between. Germline-derived CDR1 and CDR2 are SGHTA and FQGNSA. DNA for the CDR3: TGTGCCAGCAGCCATACCGGGACTGGAAGTCCCCTCCACTTT. Its translation is CASSHTGTGSPLHF.

This clonotype was picked up a small number of times. The chain is built from TRBV2 and TRBJ2-3; 10 bases match TRBD1. This CDR3 is built from 15 residues. Germline V lookup: CDR1 SNHLY, CDR2 FYNNEI. Trimming cost V 6 bases and J 3 bases; bases outside gene matches: 6. The CDR3 DNA reads TGTGCCAGCAGCCCTAGACAGGGGGCGACAGATACGCAGTATTTT. Protein product: CASSPRQGATDTQYF.

The chain employs TRBV7-9 and TRBJ1-1, with D unresolved. The germline V gene has CDR1 SEHNR and CDR2 FQNEAQ (reference sequence). This CDR3 comprises 14 residues. V was shortened by 4 bases and J by 3 bases, with 12 bases between the two germline ends. CDR3 residues: CASSYGVGDTEAFF. Here the CDR3 DNA reads TGTGCCAGCAGCTACGGCGTAGGCGACACTGAAGCTTTCTTT.

The V call is TRBV9, the J call TRBJ1-5, with D perhaps matching TRBD1 (6 bases). Trimming stripped 0 bases from V and 1 base from J, with 8 bases between. The CDR3 totals 15 residues. The germline CDR1 and CDR2 sequences are SGDLS and YYNGEE. The CDR3 DNA reads as TGTGCCAGCAGCGTAGGTACAGGGAGCAATCAGCCCCAGCATTTT. Translated: CASSVGTGSNQPQHF.

This clonotype has only a few counts. The chain carries TRBV5-1 and TRBJ1-1, with TRBD1 as a possible D gene (6 bases). Germline V gene data show CDR1 as SGHRS and CDR2 as YFSETQ. The CDR3 extends over 15 amino acids. V was shortened by 4 bases and J by 4 bases, with 17 bases between the two germline ends. The CDR3 here is CASSERQVGSTEAFF. DNA for the CDR3: TGCGCCAGCAGCGAAAGACAGGTTGGAAGCACTGAAGCTTTCTTT.

This clonotype was observed a few times. The V call is TRBV7-9, the J call TRBJ2-5; TRBD1 matches at 7 bases. After removal of 6 bases from V and 0 bases from J, the junction contained 7 bases not matched to a gene. CDR1 is SEHNR, CDR2 FQNEAQ, per germline (reference sequence). This CDR3 region has 15 residues. For the CDR3, the DNA is TGTGCCAGCAGTTTGACAGGGAGTCACCAAGAGACCCAGTACTTC. It specifies CASSLTGSHQETQYF. The whole variable domain, remainder taken from reference TRBV7-9 and TRBJ2-5, is DTGVSQNPRHKITKRGQNVTFRCDPISEHNRLYWYRQTLGQGPEFLTYFQNEAQLEKSRLLSDRFSAERPKGSFSTLEIQRTEQGDSAMYLCASSLTGSHQETQYFGPGTRLLVL.

This clonotype was recorded once. This chain connects TRBV3-1 to TRBJ2-7; TRBD1 matches 9 bases. V lost 0 bases and J lost 3; bases outside the gene matches: 6. The germline gives CDR1 LGHDT, CDR2 YNNKEL (reference sequence). The CDR3 covers 16 residues. The CDR3 loop reads CASSQDGTGSLYEQYF. The CDR3 DNA is TGTGCCAGCAGCCAAGATGGGACAGGGTCCCTCTACGAGCAGTACTTC.

With regard to this clonotype: At one boundary the junction diverges from the germline segment, which might be a read error. This chain connects TRBV27 to TRBJ2-3; possible D gene TRBD2, 5 bases. The length of the CDR3 is 12 residues. Per germline, CDR1 MNHEY and CDR2 SMNVEV (reference sequence). The CDR3 loop reads CAGSSRTGSQYF. CDR3 bases: TGTGCCGGCAGTTCCCGTACGGGATCGCAGTATTTT.

This clonotype was picked up a small number of times. The chain recombines TRBV20-1 with TRBJ1-5, with TRBD1 as a possible D gene (5 bases). V was shortened by 6 bases and J by 1 base, with 13 bases between the two germline ends. The germline gives CDR1 DFQATT, CDR2 SNEGSKA (reference sequence). The CDR3 contains 14 residues. The CDR3 protein is CSARRGESNQPQHF. CDR3 coding DNA: TGCAGTGCCCGGAGAGGGGAAAGCAATCAGCCCCAGCATTTT.

The rearrangement uses TRBV5-4 and TRBJ2-2; D is undetermined. V lost 4 bases and J lost 4, with 17 bases in between. The CDR3 totals 16 residues. Germline V gene lookup returns CDR1 SGHNT and CDR2 YYREEE (reference sequence). This CDR3 reads CASSPGDPLSTGELFF. The CDR3 DNA reads TGTGCCAGCAGCCCGGGCGACCCCCTGAGCACCGGGGAGCTGTTTTTT.

The CDR3, as DNA: TGTGCCAGCAGCCAAGATCCCCAGGGTGGTCAGCCCCAGCATTTT. Its protein product is CASSQDPQGGQPQHF. The rearrangement uses TRBV3-1 and TRBJ1-5; D is perhaps TRBD1 (5 bases). The V end lost 0 bases, the J end lost 6 bases, and 12 bases lay between the germline ends. Germline V gives CDR1 LGHDT, CDR2 YNNKEL (reference sequence). The CDR3 is made up of 15 amino acids.

This clonotype has only a few counts. The rearrangement joins TRBV6-2 or TRBV6-3 to TRBJ1-5, with D possibly TRBD1 on 6 matching bases. The CDR3 consists of 19 residues. The germline CDR1 and CDR2 sequences are MNHEY and SVGEGT. Trimming pared 3 bases from V and 4 bases from J, leaving 25 bases between. CDR3 in DNA: TGTGCCAGCAGTTATAGTATGGATCCAGGACAGCCGGAAAATCAGCCCCAGCATTTT. Protein: CASSYSMDPGQPENQPQHF.

This clonotype was seen more than once but under ten times. The chain carries TRBV4-2 and TRBJ2-1; D is possibly TRBD1 or TRBD2 (6 bases each). The CDR3 runs to 14 residues. CDR1 and CDR2 (germline): LGHNA, YNFKEQ. Trimming stripped 4 bases from V and 8 bases from J, with 15 bases between. In DNA form, the CDR3 reads TGTGCCAGCAGCCCGAGAGGGGGGTCGGATGAGCAGTTCTTC. This sequence encodes CASSPRGGSDEQFF.

The table lists this clonotype with a few counts. CDR3 sequence reads: CAISEGPGGEDTEAFF. The DNA of the CDR3 is TGTGCCATCAGTGAGGGGCCAGGTGGGGAGGACACTGAAGCTTTCTTT. The genes are TRBV10-3 and TRBJ1-1; D unresolved. Trimming stripped 2 bases from V and 3 bases from J, with 16 bases between. Germline CDR1 reads ENHRY; CDR2 reads SYGVKD. The CDR3 covers 16 residues.

This clonotype has just a few counts. V usage is TRBV27 and J usage is TRBJ1-6, with 8 bases matching TRBD1. V shed 3 bases and J 9 bases; nucleotides not matched to a gene: 16. The germline V gene has CDR1 MNHEY and CDR2 SMNVEV (reference sequence). The CDR3 has 18 amino acids. As DNA, the CDR3 is TGTGCCAGCAGTTTGGCAGGGGGCGGTAAGGTGTACATTTCACCCCTCCACTTT. Translation: CASSLAGGGKVYISPLHF.

This clonotype was picked up a small number of times. A read error may account for a junction end that differs from germline. The rearrangement joins TRBV6-5 to TRBJ1-1; no reliable D call. Germline CDR1 is MNHEY and CDR2 is SVGAGI. This CDR3 contains 16 residues. The CDR3 coding sequence is TGCGCCAGCAGTTACGGGCCTGAGCCTCTGAACACTGAAGCTTTCTTT. Residues: CASSYGPEPLNTEAFF.

V gene TRBV4-1 combines with J gene TRBJ1-5; possibly TRBD1 for D (5 bases). Trimming stripped 1 base from V and 0 bases from J, with 10 bases between. Per the germline V gene, CDR1 is MGHRA and CDR2 is YSYEKL. There are 16 residues in the CDR3. The CDR3: CASSQVTGVSNQPQHF. In DNA form, the CDR3 reads TGCGCCAGCAGCCAAGTAACAGGAGTTAGCAATCAGCCCCAGCATTTT.

Only a few counts were recorded for this clonotype. The genes are TRBV6-5 and TRBJ1-1; no clear D. Germline CDR1 reads MNHEY; CDR2 reads SVGAGI. The CDR3 is made up of 15 amino acids. Deletions cut 10 bases from V and 0 bases from J, with 18 bases between. CDR3 in amino acids: CATQRPSYMNTEAFF. In DNA, the CDR3 is TGTGCCACCCAACGGCCCTCTTATATGAACACTGAAGCTTTCTTT.

The chain uses TRBV11-2 and TRBJ2-3, with D tentatively TRBD1 (5 bases). Trimming shortened V by 0 bases and J by 5 bases, and 12 bases separated the two germline ends. Looked up from germline, CDR1 is SGHAT and CDR2 is FQNNGV. The CDR3 has 15 residues. DNA of the CDR3: TGTGCCAGCAGCTTAGAAGTCGCAGGGAAAGATACGCAGTATTTT. Encoded protein: CASSLEVAGKDTQYF.